A selection of T cell receptor beta chains follows, all from one sample in a study of blood T cell repertoires in COVID-19. The assay was immunoSEQ multiplex PCR, and TCRdb's table has in-frame clones only and misses some. The repertoire includes under 250,000 clones, around 88% of them detected once, and approximately 5.5% sits in the top ten. Sequenced sample: peripheral blood. These receptors were obtained from a woman older than 75 with COVID-19, enrolled during active disease. The CDR3 runs from the conserved cysteine through the conserved F or W. Clone size is given for some rows only: seen once, a few or many times, or a class if the clone is expanded.

clone size	V gene	J gene	CDR3 protein
-	TRBV5-1	TRBJ1-2	CASSLSGGPYGYTF
-	TRBV5-1	TRBJ2-3	CASRDSGHTGDTQYF
-	TRBV12-3/TRBV12-4	TRBJ1-3	CASSLQVGNTIYF
-	TRBV13	TRBJ1-2	CASSLGGQGYGYTF
-	TRBV9	TRBJ1-5	CASSVGGRANQPQHF
-	TRBV24-1	TRBJ1-4	CATSRAGGNEKLFF
-	TRBV2	TRBJ1-1	CASSERENTEAFF
once	TRBV7-8	TRBJ1-1	CASSPVGPANTEAFF
-	TRBV18	TRBJ1-4	CASSPRGTGPNEKLFF
-	TRBV11-2	TRBJ2-1	CASSLGVAYGQFF
-	TRBV27	TRBJ1-5	CASSTRTGYGGNQPQHF
-	TRBV29-1	TRBJ1-2	CSVTGSGGYTF
-	TRBV21-1	TRBJ1-2	CASIQDRDEGYTF
once	TRBV2	TRBJ2-1	CATTNGGGYEQFF
-	TRBV6-2/TRBV6-3	TRBJ2-1	CASSYRDEQFF
-	TRBV10-3	TRBJ2-4	CAISPGGTGSLGGNIQYF
-	TRBV23-1	TRBJ1-2	CASSRGDRGGNYGYTF
-	TRBV10-3	TRBJ1-1	CAAGDSGTPNTEAFF
-	TRBV7-9	TRBJ2-7	CASSFRGTGGYEQYF
-	TRBV3-1/TRBV3-2	TRBJ1-3	CASSQEEAGNTIYF
once	TRBV6-5	TRBJ2-2	CASSRQGTGELFF
-	TRBV7-8	TRBJ1-5	CASSLGENRVRQPQHF
-	TRBV5-1	TRBJ1-6	CASSMIGQGGGSPLHF
-	TRBV28	TRBJ1-6	CASSLVQGSPLHF
-	TRBV24-1	TRBJ2-1	CATSEGSLARNEQFF
-	TRBV28	TRBJ1-4	CASSLQDILFF
-	TRBV28	TRBJ1-2	CASRLGQPYGYTF
few	TRBV5-1	TRBJ1-6	CASSSLYTGNSPLHF
few	TRBV5-1	TRBJ1-4	CASSSNPGTGGAGELFF
-	TRBV24-1	TRBJ1-2	CATSDDRDRAYTF
few	TRBV5-1	TRBJ1-5	CASSLGLTDNQPQHF
-	TRBV18	TRBJ1-2	CASSPDPRGGYTF
-	TRBV5-1	TRBJ2-2	CASRSETANTGELFF
-	TRBV9	TRBJ2-1	CASSATLYNEQFF
few	TRBV18	TRBJ2-7	CASSAGTGARGGYEQYF
-	TRBV6-5	TRBJ1-1	CASSYSREGSEAFF